The 25 T cell receptor beta chains below were found in one sample sequenced in a study of blood T cell repertoires in COVID-19. Measured with immunoSEQ multiplex PCR; TCRdb has only the in-frame clones, and not every one. Seen here are 300,000 to 400,000 clones, approximately 83% observed once, and the top ten hold approximately 4.6%. The source material was PBMCs or T cells enriched from blood (not recorded which). The receptor set was obtained from a woman aged 40 to 49 with acute COVID-19.

The rearrangement links TRBV12-3 or TRBV12-4 to TRBJ1-1; 9 bases line up with TRBD1. J lost 10 bases, V lost 3 bases, and 6 bases had no gene match. The CDR3 length is 13 residues. The CDR3 DNA reads TGTGCCAGCAGTTTTAAGGGACAGGGCGTAGCTTTCTTT. This gives the protein CASSFKGQGVAFF.

The V and J genes are TRBV7-9 and TRBJ2-3; D is perhaps TRBD2 (6 bases). The CDR3 loop spans 17 amino acids. Trimming stripped 5 bases from V and 4 bases from J, with 22 bases between. The germline V gene encodes CDR1 SEHNR and CDR2 FQNEAQ (reference sequence). CDR3 sequence (DNA): TGTGCCAGCAGCCCACTACCGAGACGGGAGCGGGCAGATACGCAGTATTTT. This translates into CASSPLPRRERADTQYF. The entire variable domain, with the rest obtained from reference TRBV7-9 and TRBJ2-3, is as follows: DTGVSQNPRHKITKRGQNVTFRCDPISEHNRLYWYRQTLGQGPEFLTYFQNEAQLEKSRLLSDRFSAERPKGSFSTLEIQRTEQGDSAMYLCASSPLPRRERADTQYFGPGTRLTVL.

The gene calls are TRBV5-5 and TRBJ1-4; 8 positions agree with TRBD1. The CDR3 has 15 residues. Germline trimming cut 0 bases from V and 8 bases from J; bases unmatched to any gene: 6. Germline-derived CDR1 and CDR2 are SGHKS and YYEKEE (reference sequence). The CDR3 region is CASSLGQGAGEKLFF. The CDR3, as DNA: TGTGCCAGCAGCTTGGGGCAGGGGGCAGGGGAAAAACTGTTTTTT.

The J gene is TRBJ2-7, the V gene TRBV7-2; TRBD2 matches 13 bases. V lost 4 bases to trimming and J lost 4 bases; unmatched junction nucleotides: 16. The CDR3 spans 19 residues. The germline V gene has CDR1 SGHTA and CDR2 FQGNSA. As DNA, the CDR3 is TGTGCCAGCAGCTACCGGTTGCTCAGGACTAGCGGGAGAATGTACGAGCAGTACTTC. Translation: CASSYRLLRTSGRMYEQYF.

The rearrangement links TRBV19 to TRBJ1-1; TRBD1 matches 11 bases. This CDR3 comprises 14 residues. J lost 10 bases, V lost 8 bases, and 12 bases had no gene match. CDR1 is LNHDA and CDR2 is SQIVND in the germline V gene (reference sequence). The CDR3 here is CASGLGTGGFGAFF. In DNA, the CDR3 is TGTGCCAGTGGCCTAGGGACAGGGGGTTTTGGAGCTTTCTTT.

The chain combines TRBV7-8 with TRBJ1-5; D gene ambiguous. Per the germline V gene, CDR1 is SGHVS and CDR2 is FQNEAQ. This CDR3 contains 15 residues. The V gene lost 2 bases and the J gene lost 0 bases, with 8 bases spanning the gap. CDR3 sequence (DNA): TGTGCCAGCAGCTTACGAGCCCTTAGCAATCAGCCCCAGCATTTT. This codes for CASSLRALSNQPQHF.

This clone was detected only a few times. The V call is TRBV4-2, the J call TRBJ1-3; the D gene is possibly TRBD1 (6 bases). Per the germline V gene, CDR1 is LGHNA and CDR2 is YNFKEQ. Trimming pared 1 base from V and 1 base from J, leaving 14 bases between. The CDR3 length is 17 residues. In DNA form, the CDR3 reads TGTGCCAGCAGCCAAGCCACTACAGGGTTATCTGGAAACACCATATATTTT. Residues: CASSQATTGLSGNTIYF.

This chain uses TRBV5-1 with TRBJ2-7; D might be TRBD1 (5 bases). Germline V gene data show CDR1 as SGHRS and CDR2 as YFSETQ. This CDR3 is built from 13 residues. The germline V and J ends were trimmed by 0 bases and 6 bases, with 10 bases remaining between them. The CDR3 DNA is TGCGCCAGCAGCTTGGGACAGAAGTCCGAGCAGTACTTC. It translates to CASSLGQKSEQYF. Full variable domain (missing parts from reference TRBV5-1 and TRBJ2-7): KAGVTQTPRYLIKTRGQQVTLSCSPISGHRSVSWYQQTPGQGLQFLFEYFSETQRNKGNFPGRFSGRQFSNSRSEMNVSTLELGDSALYLCASSLGQKSEQYFGPGTRLTVT.

CDR3 nucleotides: TGTGCCAGTAGTCCCTTTACAGGGGGACACTACGAGCAGTACTTC. Translation: CASSPFTGGHYEQYF. The chain joins TRBV19 to TRBJ2-7, with TRBD1 identical over 8 bases. The length of the CDR3 is 15 residues. In germline, CDR1 is LNHDA, CDR2 SQIVND (reference sequence). J was trimmed by 3 bases and V by 5 bases; bases with no gene match: 9.

The chain has TRBV5-4 and TRBJ2-5; 8 bases line up with TRBD1. Germline assignment: CDR1 SGHNT and CDR2 YYREEE (reference sequence). V was pared by 5 bases and J by 5 bases, with 8 bases of the junction left unmatched. CDR3 length: 14 residues. As DNA, the CDR3 is TGTGCCAGCAGTCCTACAGGGGGTCGGGAGACCCAGTACTTC. This codes for CASSPTGGRETQYF. The full variable domain, with the rest looked up from reference TRBV5-4 and TRBJ2-5, is ETGVTQSPTHLIKTRGQQVTLRCSSQSGHNTVSWYQQALGQGPQFIFQYYREEENGRGNFPPRFSGLQFPNYSSELNVNALELDDSALYLCASSPTGGRETQYFGPGTRLLVL.

CDR3 amino acids: CASSSFRELYGYTF. For the CDR3, the DNA is TGTGCCAGCAGTTCGTTCAGGGAACTCTATGGCTACACCTTC. The chain carries TRBV27 and TRBJ1-2, with D perhaps matching TRBD1 (5 bases). The germline CDR1 and CDR2 sequences are MNHEY and SMNVEV (reference sequence). V shed 4 bases and J shed 4 bases, with 13 bases lying between them. The CDR3 runs to 14 residues.

This rearrangement joins TRBV19 to TRBJ1-3, with a tentative D call TRBD1 (6 bases). Germline CDR1 LNHDA, CDR2 SQIVND (reference sequence). This CDR3 is built from 13 residues. Trimming took 9 bases from V and 10 from J, leaving 19 bases between them. The CDR3 DNA sequence: TGTGCCAGCGGACAGACCGCCCTTACTACCATATATTTT. The encoded protein is CASGQTALTTIYF.

This clone was found a few times. The chain has TRBV7-2 and TRBJ2-7; D possibly corresponds to TRBD1 (6 bases). Germline V lookup: CDR1 SGHTA, CDR2 FQGNSA. V lost 1 base and J lost 3, with 7 bases in between. The CDR3 runs 13 residues. The CDR3 protein is CASSLDRVYEQYF. CDR3 bases: TGTGCCAGCAGCTTAGACAGGGTCTACGAGCAGTACTTC. The whole variable domain, filled in from reference TRBV7-2 and TRBJ2-7, reads GAGVSQSPSNKVTEKGKDVELRCDPISGHTALYWYRQSLGQGLEFLIYFQGNSAPDKSGLPSDRFSAERTGGSVSTLTIQRTQQEDSAVYLCASSLDRVYEQYFGPGTRLTVT.

The V call is TRBV5-1, the J call TRBJ1-1; no clear D. This CDR3 has 14 residues. The germline V gene encodes CDR1 SGHRS and CDR2 YFSETQ. Trimming pared 0 bases from V and 7 bases from J, leaving 13 bases between. The CDR3 bases are TGCGCCAGCAGCTTGGTCGGGGAGGGCGATGAAGCTTTCTTT. Encoded protein: CASSLVGEGDEAFF. The whole variable domain, remainder taken from reference TRBV5-1 and TRBJ1-1, is KAGVTQTPRYLIKTRGQQVTLSCSPISGHRSVSWYQQTPGQGLQFLFEYFSETQRNKGNFPGRFSGRQFSNSRSEMNVSTLELGDSALYLCASSLVGEGDEAFFGQGTRLTVV.

The chain combines TRBV18 with TRBJ1-2; the match to TRBD1 covers 8 bases. Germline lookup yields CDR1 KGHSH and CDR2 LQKENI. The CDR3 has 18 amino acids. J was trimmed by 8 bases and V by 3 bases; bases with no gene match: 20. CDR3 region: CASSPTEDPRMTGEGYTF. The CDR3 coding sequence is TGTGCCAGCTCACCGACCGAAGATCCTAGAATGACAGGGGAGGGCTACACCTTC.

This chain uses TRBV11-2 with TRBJ2-4; 11 bases are shared with TRBD1. The CDR3 has 17 amino acids. CDR1 SGHAT and CDR2 FQNNGV come from the germline V gene. V lost 3 bases to trimming and J lost 2 bases; unmatched junction nucleotides: 6. For the CDR3, the DNA is TGTGCCAGCAGCTTCGGACAGGGGGCAGGGACCAAAAACATTCAGTACTTC. This sequence encodes CASSFGQGAGTKNIQYF.

Only a few counts were recorded for this clone. This chain joins TRBV18 and TRBJ1-2, with D perhaps TRBD1 (5 bases). Germline-derived CDR1 and CDR2 are KGHSH and LQKENI. CDR3 length equals 17 residues. Trimming removed 0 bases from V and 2 bases from J, with 16 bases in between. CDR3 nucleotide sequence: TGTGCCAGCTCACCACCGGAGGGGCGGCGTTCCAACTATGGCTACACCTTC. Encoded protein: CASSPPEGRRSNYGYTF.

This sequence joins TRBV12-3 or TRBV12-4 and TRBJ1-5; D call uncertain. The germline V and J ends were trimmed by 2 bases and 7 bases, with 9 bases remaining between them. This CDR3 has 13 amino acids. The CDR3 DNA reads as TGTGCCAGCAGTTTAATCGAGGGCCAGCCCCAGCATTTT. Protein sequence: CASSLIEGQPQHF.

J is TRBJ2-5 and V is TRBV15, with 8 bases matching TRBD1. CDR1 is LNHNV, CDR2 YYDKDF, per germline (reference sequence). V trimming: 3 bases; J trimming: 2 bases; junction bases outside the gene matches: 11. The CDR3 loop spans 17 amino acids. CDR3 residues: CATSRIQPGQAQETQYF. In DNA, the CDR3 is TGTGCCACCAGCAGGATACAACCGGGACAGGCACAAGAGACCCAGTACTTC. Based on the CDR3 plus reference TRBV15 and TRBJ2-5, the full variable domain is DAMVIQNPRYQVTQFGKPVTLSCSQTLNHNVMYWYQQKSSQAPKLLFHYYDKDFNNEADTPDNFQSRRPNTSFCFLDIRSPGLGDTAMYLCATSRIQPGQAQETQYFGPGTRLLVL.

The V call is TRBV3-1 (or the pseudogene TRBV3-2), the J call TRBJ2-7; D is possibly TRBD2 (5 bases). V was trimmed by 1 base and J by 0 bases, leaving 13 bases between them. The germline V gene encodes CDR1 LGHDT and CDR2 YNNKEL (reference sequence). The CDR3 has 16 residues. CDR3 in DNA: TGTGCCAGCAGCCAAGGCCAAACTAGTATCTCCTACGAGCAGTACTTC. It specifies CASSQGQTSISYEQYF.

The J gene is TRBJ2-7, the V gene TRBV19, with D perhaps TRBD1 (5 bases). Trimming removed 5 bases at V and 6 bases at J, with 14 bases between. The germline V gene has CDR1 LNHDA and CDR2 SQIVND (reference sequence). The CDR3 has 13 residues. Written as DNA, the CDR3 is TGTGCCAGTAGTTCAGTCCAGGGCCGCGAGCAGTACTTC. Residues: CASSSVQGREQYF.

V is TRBV4-2 and J is TRBJ2-7; D is uncertain. V lost 1 base to trimming and J lost 6 bases, with 10 bases between them. This CDR3 spans 13 amino acids. CDR1 LGHNA and CDR2 YNFKEQ come from the germline V gene. The CDR3 coding sequence is TGTGCCAGCAGCCAAGTACAGTTTGCCGAGCAGTACTTC. Translating gives CASSQVQFAEQYF.

J is TRBJ2-7 and V is TRBV4-3; 8 bases align to TRBD1. This CDR3 spans 15 amino acids. Germline lookup yields CDR1 LGHNA and CDR2 YSLEER. V lost 6 bases to trimming and J lost 1 base; unmatched junction nucleotides: 8. The CDR3 coding sequence is TGCGCCAGCAGTGTGTCCGGGACAGGTTCCTACGAGCAGTACTTC. Translating it yields CASSVSGTGSYEQYF.

The chain has TRBV19 and TRBJ1-6; 7 bases agree with TRBD1. The V gene end was trimmed by 6 bases and the J gene end by 4 bases; junction bases not matched to a gene: 9. Germline loops: CDR1 LNHDA, CDR2 SQIVND (reference sequence). The CDR3 is made up of 16 amino acids. For the CDR3, the DNA is TGTGCCAGTAGCCGAGAGGGACAGTCTTATAATTCACCCCTCCACTTT. This translates into CASSREGQSYNSPLHF. Full variable domain (remainder filled in from reference TRBV19 and TRBJ1-6): DGGITQSPKYLFRKEGQNVTLSCEQNLNHDAMYWYRQDPGQGLRLIYYSQIVNDFQKGDIAEGYSVSREKKESFPLTVTSAQKNPTAFYLCASSREGQSYNSPLHFGNGTRLTVT.

The V call is TRBV28, the J call TRBJ2-3; 8 nucleotides agree with TRBD2. J was trimmed by 0 bases and V by 3 bases; bases with no gene match: 5. Germline V CDR1 and CDR2: MDHEN, SYDVKM. This CDR3 is 16 amino acids long. The CDR3 spells CASSFSASGSTDTQYF. CDR3 bases: TGTGCCAGCAGTTTTAGCGCTAGCGGGAGCACAGATACGCAGTATTTT.